The source of this T cell receptor (beta chain) is a study of metastatic and nonmetastatic thyroid tumors (dated by TCRdb to about 2020). A note on the overall study: For patients with malignant and with benign thyroid disease, the researchers compared repertoires between peripheral blood samples and tumor or nodule tissue samples.

From its cysteine to its phenylalanine, the CDR3 spans 12 amino acids. Just the 36-base CDR3 DNA is kept, in frame starting at base 1. V is reduced by 6 bases and J by 0 bases, leaving a spacing of 5 bases between them. CDR1 LNHDA and CDR2 SQIVND are derived from the germline V gene (reference sequence). Library generation was performed with PCR. Sequencing was carried out with an Illumina HiSeq 4000. High-throughput sequencing was used to profile the CDR3 region of the TCR beta-chain in every patient. Per the source publication's procedure: Drawing on CDR3 differences between clinicopathological groups, the researchers built a classifier meant to tell apart patients with distant-metastatic papillary thyroid cancer. To measure repertoire diversity the researchers used the Shannon index, while the Morisita-Horn index served to gauge how similar the tumor and blood repertoires were. TCRdb reprocessed the public reads (quality trimming at Q25 with fastp, clone calling with MiXCR) and kept in-frame beta chains. For this entry, the V and J calls and clone size follow TCRdb and not the study's own pipeline. The sample profile shows about 2,500 clones; around 27% of them were found once. The ten biggest clones cover 20% to 25% of the sample.

This clone was seen ten or more times. The antigen this receptor binds is unknown. Per-base quality was not reported, and no clone a single base away is much larger than it. None of the patients had been given any treatment before thyroid surgery. Using T-cell receptor beta sequencing, the researchers looked back retrospectively at clinical samples from patients, gathered between about 2011 and 2019. Results and caveats for the whole study, not just this receptor: In both blood and tumor samples, TCR beta diversity was reported to be significantly higher in malignant tumors than in benign nodules.

Sequencing was done on a sample of adjacent normal tissue. The chain couples TRBV19 to TRBJ1-1; too little of a D gene remains to name it. This TCR derives from a male donor with papillary thyroid cancer or a benign thyroid nodule (not recorded which). Some clones in this sample may be carry-over from other donors' samples. Read as DNA, the sequence is TGTGCCAGTAGCGCCATGAACACTGAAGCTTTCTTT. Its product reads: CASSAMNTEAFF.